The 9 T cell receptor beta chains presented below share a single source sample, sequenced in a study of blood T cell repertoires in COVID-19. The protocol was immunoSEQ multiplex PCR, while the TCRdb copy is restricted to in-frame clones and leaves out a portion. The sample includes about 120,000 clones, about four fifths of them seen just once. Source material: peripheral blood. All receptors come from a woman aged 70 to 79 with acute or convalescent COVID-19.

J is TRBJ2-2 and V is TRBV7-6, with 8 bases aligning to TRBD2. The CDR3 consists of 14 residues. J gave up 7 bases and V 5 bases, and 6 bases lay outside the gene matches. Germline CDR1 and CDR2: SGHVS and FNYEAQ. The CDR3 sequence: CASSQGLEIGELFF. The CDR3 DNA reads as TGTGCCAGCAGCCAGGGACTAGAAATCGGGGAGCTGTTTTTT.

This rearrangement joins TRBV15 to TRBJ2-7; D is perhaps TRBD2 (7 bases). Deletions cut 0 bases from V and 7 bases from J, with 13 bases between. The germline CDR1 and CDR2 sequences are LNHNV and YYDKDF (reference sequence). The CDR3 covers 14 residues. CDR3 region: CATSRDIGGREQYF. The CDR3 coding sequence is TGTGCCACCAGCAGAGATATCGGGGGGCGGGAGCAGTACTTC.

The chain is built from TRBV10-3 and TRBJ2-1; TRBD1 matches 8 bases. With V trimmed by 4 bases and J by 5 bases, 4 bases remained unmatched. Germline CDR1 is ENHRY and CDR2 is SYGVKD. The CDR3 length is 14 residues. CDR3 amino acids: CAISGDRGDNEQFF. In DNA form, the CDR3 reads TGTGCCATCAGTGGTGACAGGGGAGACAATGAGCAGTTCTTC.

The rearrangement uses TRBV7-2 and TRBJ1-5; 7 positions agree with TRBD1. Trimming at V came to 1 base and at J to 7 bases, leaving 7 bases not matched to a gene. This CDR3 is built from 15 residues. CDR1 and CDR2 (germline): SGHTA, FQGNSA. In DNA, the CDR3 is TGTGCCAGCAGCTTAGTAGAGGGACAGAAACAGCCCCAGCATTTT. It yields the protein CASSLVEGQKQPQHF.

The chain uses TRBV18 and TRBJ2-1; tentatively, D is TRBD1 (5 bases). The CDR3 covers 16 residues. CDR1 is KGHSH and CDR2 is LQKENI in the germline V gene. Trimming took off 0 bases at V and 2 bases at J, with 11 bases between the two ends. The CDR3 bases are TGTGCCAGCTCACCACCATCGGCCAGGGCCTACAATGAGCAGTTCTTC. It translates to CASSPPSARAYNEQFF. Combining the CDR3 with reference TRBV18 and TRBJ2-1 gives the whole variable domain NAGVMQNPRHLVRRRGQEARLRCSPMKGHSHVYWYRQLPEEGLKFMVYLQKENIIDESGMPKERFSAEFPKEGPSILRIQQVVRGDSAAYFCASSPPSARAYNEQFFGPGTRLTVL.

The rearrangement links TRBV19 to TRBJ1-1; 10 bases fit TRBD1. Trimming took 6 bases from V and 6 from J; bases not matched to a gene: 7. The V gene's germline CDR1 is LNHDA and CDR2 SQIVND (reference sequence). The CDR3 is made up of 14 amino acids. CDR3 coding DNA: TGTGCCAGTAGCCCTCTGGACAGGGGGGCTGAAGCTTTCTTT. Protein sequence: CASSPLDRGAEAFF.

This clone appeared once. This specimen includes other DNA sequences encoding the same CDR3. CDR3 sequence: CASSFERNTEAFF. CDR3 coding DNA: TGTGCCAGCAGCTTCGAGAGGAACACTGAAGCTTTCTTT. V usage is TRBV7-8 and J usage is TRBJ1-1; D is unresolved. The V and J ends lost 3 bases and 1 base respectively, with 6 bases between them. Looked up from germline, CDR1 is SGHVS and CDR2 is FQNEAQ. The CDR3 contains 13 residues.

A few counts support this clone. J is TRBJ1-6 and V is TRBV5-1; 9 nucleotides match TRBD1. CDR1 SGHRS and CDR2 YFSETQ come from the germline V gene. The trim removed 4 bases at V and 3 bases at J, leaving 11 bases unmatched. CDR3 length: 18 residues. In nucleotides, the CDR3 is TGCGCCAGCAGCCCCGGGACAGGGTCGGACCTCTATAATTCACCCCTCCACTTT. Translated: CASSPGTGSDLYNSPLHF. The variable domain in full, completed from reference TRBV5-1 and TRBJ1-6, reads KAGVTQTPRYLIKTRGQQVTLSCSPISGHRSVSWYQQTPGQGLQFLFEYFSETQRNKGNFPGRFSGRQFSNSRSEMNVSTLELGDSALYLCASSPGTGSDLYNSPLHFGNGTRLTVT.

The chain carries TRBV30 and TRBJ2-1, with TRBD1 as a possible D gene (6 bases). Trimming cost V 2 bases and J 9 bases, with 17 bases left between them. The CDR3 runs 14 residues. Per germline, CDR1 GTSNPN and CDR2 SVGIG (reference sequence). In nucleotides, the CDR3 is TGTGCCTGGAGTAGCTGGGGGCAGTCGGCTGAGCAGTTCTTC. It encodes CAWSSWGQSAEQFF. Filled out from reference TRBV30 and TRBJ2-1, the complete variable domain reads SQTIHQWPATLVQPVGSPLSLECTVEGTSNPNLYWYRQAAGRGLQLLFYSVGIGQISSEVPQNLSASRPQDRQFILSSKKLLLSDSGFYLCAWSSWGQSAEQFFGPGTRLTVL.